This entry features one T cell receptor (beta chain) sequence. Method: immunoSEQ multiplex PCR; TCRdb's copy keeps in-frame clones and lacks some. The table has a few million clones, more than 80% seen once. Germline V gene lookup returns CDR1 SGHKS and CDR2 YYEKEE (reference sequence). Between the trimmed V and J ends, which lost 4 bases and 2 bases, there was a span of 18 bases. This CDR3 comprises 16 residues. The data originate from a study of shared clonotypes between healthy human individuals. Across the study: Donors consisted of a couple of women and a few men between 18 and 49. Per donor, CD8 memory used one plate, CD8 naive used two, CD4 memory used three and CD4 naive used three.

This chain links TRBV5-5 with TRBJ2-5, with D hard to call. The origin of this receptor is a man aged 18 to 30 in good health. The specimen was naive CD4+ T cells sorted from blood. The subset is: CD45RA+ positively selected. The CDR3 nucleotides are TGTGCCAGCAGCCCGGCAGGATCCGGACCTCAAGAGACCCAGTACTTC. This sequence encodes CASSPAGSGPQETQYF.